The TCR beta chain described here comes from a study of T cell repertoires in cytomegalovirus infection. About the research overall: Recently identified HLA-C-restricted and well-studied HLA-B-restricted CMV epitopes were used.

Details on this clonotype: Its antigen is currently unknown.

Study-wide results and limits: Summed frequency of shared TCR beta families picked out CMV carriers who also had the relevant HLA.

Trimming pared 5 bases from V and 8 bases from J, leaving 22 bases between. The CDR3 extends over 16 amino acids. Germline CDR1 and CDR2: SGHVS and FNYEAQ. MiXCR, applied by TCRdb to the reads, yields one record per CDR3 protein. The table records about a million distinct CDR3 sequences, around a third of them present only once. This specimen was cultured CD8+ T cells from PBMCs, taken from culture after CMV antigen stimulation. The sequence was collected from a human donor in good health (CMV status not recorded). Some clones in this sample may be carry-over from other donors' samples. The chain combines TRBV7-6 with TRBJ2-1; D possibly corresponds to TRBD1 (6 bases). The CDR3 DNA reads as TGTGCCAGCAGCCCCCCTGGACAGATGATTGGATATGAGCAGTTCTTC. Amino acids: CASSPPGQMIGYEQFF.